This T cell receptor beta chain was profiled in a study of OX40 agonist ivuxolimab in advanced cancers. Study at large: Patients treated during dose escalation were battling hepatocellular carcinoma, melanoma, renal cell or head and neck cancer.

General study results and limits: Blood T cells, both CD4+ and CD8+, expanded clonally by week 6 at 0.1 to 3.0 mg/kg.

As regards this clone: What it recognizes is unknown.

The assay was immunoSEQ multiplex PCR, and TCRdb's table has in-frame clones only and misses some. Of approximately 90,000 clones in the sample, roughly 90% were seen once. The clonotype originates from an adult with an advanced solid tumor such as melanoma, head and neck, liver or kidney cancer. Sequencing used CD4+ or CD8+ T cells sorted from blood, obtained in a trial of the OX40 agonist ivuxolimab.

CDR3 sequence: CASSHNTGANYGYTF. The CDR3 DNA reads as TGCGCCAGCAGCCATAATACGGGGGCTAACTATGGCTACACCTTC. This rearrangement joins TRBV5-1 to TRBJ1-2, with a tentative D call TRBD1 (5 bases). Germline values: CDR1 SGHRS, CDR2 YFSETQ. Deletions cut 4 bases from V and 0 bases from J, with 13 bases between. There are 15 residues in the CDR3.